What follows is one T cell receptor beta chain and its context. Its antigen is undetermined. PCR amplification relied on 60 Vbeta primers (plus 13 Jbeta primers). The table came from immunoSEQ multiplex PCR; TCRdb's copy has only in-frame clones and leaves some out. The data show roughly 120,000 clones, with roughly 74% seen just once and 5.5% to 7% held by the top ten. Germline CDR1 reads SGHTA; CDR2 reads FQGNSA. The CDR3 contains 14 residues. V lost 1 base and J 4 bases, leaving 7 bases between the germline ends. This sample is part of a study of cytomegalovirus exposure and HLA in healthy donors. Points from the study as a whole: A later analysis associated 15,000 to 20,000 TCR beta sequences with HLA alleles at a 0.05 false discovery rate.

The rearrangement uses TRBV7-2 and TRBJ1-4; no firm D call. The specimen sequenced was PBMCs. This TCR derives from a man aged 35 to 55 in good health and CMV-seropositive. The CDR3 sequence: CASSLDRVNEKLFF. As DNA, the CDR3 is TGTGCCAGCAGCTTAGACAGAGTTAATGAAAAACTGTTTTTT.